This T cell receptor beta chain originates from a study of blood T cell repertoires in COVID-19. Turning to the study itself: Nucleic acid was either cDNA or gDNA, and it came from T cells, B-cell-depleted T cells, or PBMCs.

V lost 3 bases to trimming and J lost 4 bases, with 13 bases between them. Germline values: CDR1 KGHSH, CDR2 LQKENI. CDR3 length: 15 amino acids. Data came from immunoSEQ multiplex PCR; TCRdb stores just in-frame clones and leaves some out. The table has about 300,000 clones, roughly 80% seen once. V and J are TRBV18 and TRBJ1-5, with a possible D match to TRBD1 (5 bases). This TCR came from a human donor with COVID-19, enrolled during active disease. The donor label of this sample is uncertain. The sequenced material came from peripheral blood. The CDR3 sequence is CASSPVAGTNQPQHF. CDR3 bases: TGTGCCAGCTCACCGGTCGCAGGGACTAATCAGCCCCAGCATTTT. Using reference TRBV18 and TRBJ1-5 for the parts outside the CDR3, the full variable domain is NAGVMQNPRHLVRRRGQEARLRCSPMKGHSHVYWYRQLPEEGLKFMVYLQKENIIDESGMPKERFSAEFPKEGPSILRIQQVVRGDSAAYFCASSPVAGTNQPQHFGDGTRLSIL.